This record looks at one T cell receptor beta chain sequence and its context. It lacks a known antigen. The junction does not match germline at one end; this may be a read error. This record belongs to a study of CD8 T cells in Susac syndrome (dated by TCRdb to the late 2010s). Study-wide context: The study used repertoire sequencing to test whether antigen drove CD8+ T cell activation and differentiation in Susac syndrome.

From the germline V gene, CDR1 is SGHTA and CDR2 is FQGNSA. Counted from cysteine to phenylalanine, this CDR3 has 17 amino acids. Only CDR3 DNA remains: 51 bases, in frame from the first base. RNA was extracted with the RNeasy kit and 0.5 to 1 ug was reverse transcribed using random hexamers. The immunoSEQ multiplex PCR assay, which covers 54 Vbeta and 13 Jbeta segments, was used to amplify TCR beta CDR3 regions. PCR amplification bias was corrected using a synthetic template baseline for primer optimization and computational correction. The study's processing was this. Reads were annotated to V, D and J genes per IMGT and analyzed with immunoSEQ Analyzer, keeping only productive sequences. Clonality was computed as one minus Shannon entropy normalized by log2 of the number of productive unique sequences. For each patient and control, public and private clones were evaluated among the 100 most prevalent clones. A clone was defined as Susac-specific if it was absent from the healthy and MS cohorts, from some 1,100 published viral clones and from other ImmuneACCESS disease sequences. TCRdb cleaned the public reads at Q25 with fastp, built clones with MiXCR and kept in-frame beta chains. For every CDR3 protein sequence, its rows merge into one entry that carries the most common genes and DNA. The authors' filters were not applied to this entry. This sample comprises over 130,000 distinct CDR3 sequences, 85% to 95% of them detected only once. Of the sample, about 0.11% falls within the top ten clones.

The paper's findings and limits, for the study overall: The TCR sequencing and HLA analysis was acknowledged to have included a relatively small number of individuals.

High-throughput TCR beta sequencing profiled peripheral blood CD8+ and CD4+ T cells from healthy donors, Susac syndrome patients and multiple sclerosis patients. The multiple sclerosis controls were treatment-naive patients whose relapsing-remitting disease, either stable or active, fulfilled the revised McDonald criteria. Bulk CD8+ and CD4+ T cells were purified by magnetic negative isolation, while CD8+ TEMRA cells were enriched using FACS. Blood was drawn into EDTA tubes, processed within 24 hours, and PBMCs were isolated by density gradient centrifugation. PBMCs destined for TCR sequencing were cryopreserved in liquid nitrogen and later thawed in a 37 °C water bath. A purity of at least 90% was achieved for sorted or isolated CD4+, CD8+ and CD8+ TEMRA cells.

The chain links TRBV7-2 with TRBJ1-2; the junction holds 7 bases that match TRBD1. The TCR sequence derives from a human donor with multiple sclerosis. The sequenced material came from CD4+ T cells from PBMCs. The DNA reads as follows: TGTGCCAGCAGCCTAGCCCGCCCCCGACAGGGCCAATGGGGCTACACCTTC. This yields the protein CASSLARPRQGQWGYTF.